Below, 7 T cell receptor beta chains from the same sample are listed, as sequenced in a study of T cells in Graves' hyperthyroidism and ophthalmopathy. Amplified regions were TCR beta CDR3 sequences from RNA transcripts. TCR CDR3 underwent first-round RT-PCR with the HTBI primer set. A single record per CDR3 protein comes from TCRdb applying MiXCR to the multiplex PCR reads. The data hold 300,000 to 450,000 distinct CDR3 sequences, with around 14% observed a single time. Sequences were obtained from blood. Every receptor here comes from a woman younger than 30 with Graves' hyperthyroidism that later progressed to Graves' ophthalmopathy.

The rearrangement uses TRBV12-3 or TRBV12-4 and TRBJ1-1; 7 bases fit TRBD1. CDR3 length equals 15 residues. V shed 5 bases and J 3 bases; nucleotides not matched to a gene: 9. The CDR3 nucleotides read TGTGCCAGCAGTCGAACAGGGGTGGTCTACACTGAAGCTTTCTTT. This sequence encodes CASSRTGVVYTEAFF.

This clonotype was recorded many times. The V call is TRBV7-8, the J call TRBJ1-3; a weak D match, TRBD1 (5 bases). V was cut by 5 bases and J by 5 bases, with 13 bases left in between. Per the germline V gene, CDR1 is SGHVS and CDR2 is FQNEAQ. This CDR3 is 14 amino acids long. DNA for the CDR3: TGTGCCAGCAGCACGCGGGACGGTCGAAACACCATATATTTT. Its protein product is CASSTRDGRNTIYF.

This clonotype was observed a few times. The CDR3: CAWGPARYGYTF. The DNA of the CDR3 is TGTGCCTGGGGCCCGGCAAGGTATGGCTACACCTTC. The V and J genes are TRBV30 and TRBJ1-2; no definite D call. Trimming left V 5 bases short and J 5 bases short, with 12 bases between. This CDR3 has 12 residues. Germline V gene sequence: CDR1 GTSNPN, CDR2 SVGIG (reference sequence).

The chain recombines TRBV10-3 with TRBJ2-2, with 7 nucleotides matching TRBD2. Germline V lookup: CDR1 ENHRY, CDR2 SYGVKD. The V and J ends lost 0 bases and 1 base, in that order; junction bases with no gene match: 5. The CDR3 is made up of 17 amino acids. The CDR3 sequence: CAISESTSLLNTGELFF. For the CDR3, the DNA is TGTGCCATCAGTGAGTCGACTAGCCTGTTGAACACCGGGGAGCTGTTTTTT.

This clonotype was detected only a few times. This chain joins TRBV19 and TRBJ1-5, with 7 positions matching TRBD1. This CDR3 spans 15 amino acids. V shed 4 bases, J shed 3 bases, and the junction held 6 bases outside the gene matches. Germline V gene sequence: CDR1 LNHDA, CDR2 SQIVND (reference sequence). The CDR3 DNA sequence: TGTGCCAGTAGTACCGTGACAGGGTCCAATCAGCCCCAGCATTTT. The encoded protein is CASSTVTGSNQPQHF.

There are a few counts of this clonotype. V usage is TRBV10-3 and J usage is TRBJ2-1; weak D call: TRBD2 (5 bases). Trimming pared 2 bases from V and 13 bases from J, leaving 12 bases between. The CDR3 sequence is 12 residues long. CDR1 ENHRY and CDR2 SYGVKD come from the germline V gene. CDR3 sequence: CAISETDYGQFF. CDR3 in DNA: TGTGCCATCAGTGAGACTGACTATGGACAGTTCTTC.

This clonotype was detected a few times. This chain uses TRBV4-1 with TRBJ1-4, with D possibly matching TRBD1 (5 bases). Trimming cost V 5 bases and J 0 bases, with 13 bases left between them. Germline CDR1 is MGHRA and CDR2 is YSYEKL. The CDR3 contains 16 residues. For the CDR3, the DNA is TGCGCCAGCAGCGAAGTGGGGGTTTCAACTAATGAAAAACTGTTTTTT. As protein: CASSEVGVSTNEKLFF.